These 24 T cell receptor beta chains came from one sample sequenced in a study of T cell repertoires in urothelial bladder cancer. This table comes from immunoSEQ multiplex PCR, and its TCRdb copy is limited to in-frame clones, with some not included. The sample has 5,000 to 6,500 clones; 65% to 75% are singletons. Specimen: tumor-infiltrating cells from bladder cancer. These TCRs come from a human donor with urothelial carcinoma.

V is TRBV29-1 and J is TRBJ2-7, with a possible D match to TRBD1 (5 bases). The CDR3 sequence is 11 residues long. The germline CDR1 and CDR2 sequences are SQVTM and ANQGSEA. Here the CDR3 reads CTKAGNSEQYF. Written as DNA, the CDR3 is TGCACCAAGGCAGGGAATTCCGAGCAGTACTTC.

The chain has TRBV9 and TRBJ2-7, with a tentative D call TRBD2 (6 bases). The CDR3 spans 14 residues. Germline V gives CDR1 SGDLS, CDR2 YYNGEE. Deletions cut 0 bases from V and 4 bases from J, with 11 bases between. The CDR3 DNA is TGTGCCAGCAGCGTAGGGTCAGGAGGGTACGAGCAGTACTTC. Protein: CASSVGSGGYEQYF.

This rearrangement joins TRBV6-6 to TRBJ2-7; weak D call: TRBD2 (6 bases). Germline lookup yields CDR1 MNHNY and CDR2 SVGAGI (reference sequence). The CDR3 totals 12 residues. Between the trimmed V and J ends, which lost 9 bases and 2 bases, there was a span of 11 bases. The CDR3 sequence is CASRDSAYEQYF. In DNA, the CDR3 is TGTGCCAGTCGGGACTCAGCCTACGAGCAGTACTTC.

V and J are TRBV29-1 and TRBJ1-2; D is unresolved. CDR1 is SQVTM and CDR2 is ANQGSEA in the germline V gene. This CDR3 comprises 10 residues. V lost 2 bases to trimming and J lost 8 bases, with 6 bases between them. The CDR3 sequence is CSVENGGYTF. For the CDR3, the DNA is TGCAGCGTTGAAAATGGGGGCTACACCTTC.

The CDR3 sequence: CASSSDRVNEKLFF. CDR3 sequence (DNA): TGTGCCAGCAGCTCAGACAGGGTAAATGAAAAACTGTTTTTT. The chain is built from TRBV7-9 and TRBJ1-4; 7 bases line up with TRBD1. V trimming: 4 bases; J trimming: 5 bases; junction bases outside the gene matches: 4. The V gene's germline CDR1 is SEHNR and CDR2 FQNEAQ (reference sequence). This CDR3 region has 14 residues. The full variable domain, completed using reference TRBV7-9 and TRBJ1-4, is DTGVSQNPRHKITKRGQNVTFRCDPISEHNRLYWYRQTLGQGPEFLTYFQNEAQLEKSRLLSDRFSAERPKGSFSTLEIQRTEQGDSAMYLCASSSDRVNEKLFFGSGTQLSVL.

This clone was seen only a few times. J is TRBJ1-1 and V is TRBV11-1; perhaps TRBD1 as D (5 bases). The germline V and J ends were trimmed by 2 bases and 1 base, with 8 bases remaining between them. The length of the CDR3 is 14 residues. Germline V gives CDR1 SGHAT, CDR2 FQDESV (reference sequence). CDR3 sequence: CASSLRQPNTEAFF. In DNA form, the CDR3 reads TGTGCCAGCAGCTTACGACAGCCGAACACTGAAGCTTTCTTT.

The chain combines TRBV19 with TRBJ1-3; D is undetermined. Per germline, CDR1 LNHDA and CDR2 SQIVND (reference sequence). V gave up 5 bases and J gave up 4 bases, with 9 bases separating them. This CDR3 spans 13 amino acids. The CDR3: CASSEVLGNTIYF. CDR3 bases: TGTGCCAGTAGTGAAGTTCTCGGAAACACCATATATTTT.

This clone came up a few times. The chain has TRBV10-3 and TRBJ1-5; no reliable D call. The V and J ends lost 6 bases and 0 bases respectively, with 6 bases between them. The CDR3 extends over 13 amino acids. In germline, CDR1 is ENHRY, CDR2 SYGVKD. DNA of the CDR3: TGTGCCATCAGAGATGGTAGCAATCAGCCCCAGCATTTT. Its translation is CAIRDGSNQPQHF.

The CDR3, as DNA: TGTGCCAGCAGTTCGGACAGAAAACACACAGATACGCAGTATTTT. Protein sequence: CASSSDRKHTDTQYF. The chain combines TRBV6-6 with TRBJ2-3; D might be TRBD1 (6 bases). With 4 bases removed from V and 2 bases from J, the gap between germline ends came to 13 bases. CDR1 is MNHNY, CDR2 SVGAGI, per germline (reference sequence). The CDR3 is 15 amino acids.

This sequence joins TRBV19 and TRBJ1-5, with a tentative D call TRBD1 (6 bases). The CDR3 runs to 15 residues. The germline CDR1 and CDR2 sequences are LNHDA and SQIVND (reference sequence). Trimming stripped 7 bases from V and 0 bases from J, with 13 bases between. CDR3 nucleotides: TGTGCCAGTATGGAGGGGGGCCATAGCAATCAGCCCCAGCATTTT. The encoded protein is CASMEGGHSNQPQHF.

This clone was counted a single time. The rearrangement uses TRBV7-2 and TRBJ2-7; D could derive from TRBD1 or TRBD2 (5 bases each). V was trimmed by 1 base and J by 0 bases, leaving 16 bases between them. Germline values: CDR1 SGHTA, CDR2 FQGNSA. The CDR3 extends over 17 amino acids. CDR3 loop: CASSLGFVGASSYEQYF. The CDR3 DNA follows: TGTGCCAGCAGCTTAGGATTCGTCGGGGCCAGCTCCTACGAGCAGTACTTC.

As DNA, the CDR3 is TGTGCCAGCAGTCGTCCAGGGAACACTGAAGCTTTCTTT. This codes for CASSRPGNTEAFF. V and J are TRBV7-9 and TRBJ1-1; D unclear. Germline V gene sequence: CDR1 SEHNR, CDR2 FQNEAQ (reference sequence). CDR3 length: 13 amino acids. V lost 6 bases to trimming and J lost 1 base, with 9 bases between them.

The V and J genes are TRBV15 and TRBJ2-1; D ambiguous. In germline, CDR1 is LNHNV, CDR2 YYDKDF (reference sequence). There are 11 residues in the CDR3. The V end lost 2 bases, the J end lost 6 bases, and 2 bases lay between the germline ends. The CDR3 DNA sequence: TGTGCCACCAGCAGACGCAATGAGCAGTTCTTC. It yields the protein CATSRRNEQFF. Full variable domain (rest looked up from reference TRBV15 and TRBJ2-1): DAMVIQNPRYQVTQFGKPVTLSCSQTLNHNVMYWYQQKSSQAPKLLFHYYDKDFNNEADTPDNFQSRRPNTSFCFLDIRSPGLGDTAMYLCATSRRNEQFFGPGTRLTVL.

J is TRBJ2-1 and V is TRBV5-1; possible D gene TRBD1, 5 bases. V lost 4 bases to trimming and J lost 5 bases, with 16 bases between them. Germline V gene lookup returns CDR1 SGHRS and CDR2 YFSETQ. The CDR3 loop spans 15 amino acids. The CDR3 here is CASSLRAVTHNEQFF. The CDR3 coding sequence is TGCGCCAGCAGCCTCAGGGCAGTGACTCACAATGAGCAGTTCTTC.

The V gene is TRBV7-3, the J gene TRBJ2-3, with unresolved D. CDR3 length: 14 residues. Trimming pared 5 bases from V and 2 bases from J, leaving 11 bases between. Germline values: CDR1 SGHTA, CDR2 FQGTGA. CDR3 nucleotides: TGTGCCAGCAGCCCCTCCCGTGACACAGATACGCAGTATTTT. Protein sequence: CASSPSRDTDTQYF. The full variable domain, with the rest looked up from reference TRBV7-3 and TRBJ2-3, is GAGVSQTPSNKVTEKGKYVELRCDPISGHTALYWYRQSLGQGPEFLIYFQGTGAADDSGLPNDRFFAVRPEGSVSTLKIQRTERGDSAVYLCASSPSRDTDTQYFGPGTRLTVL.

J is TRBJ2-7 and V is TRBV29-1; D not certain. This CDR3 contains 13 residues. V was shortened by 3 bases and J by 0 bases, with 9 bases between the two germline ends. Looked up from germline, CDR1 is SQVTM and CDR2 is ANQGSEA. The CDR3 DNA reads TGCAGCGTTGATTCGGAGAGCTCCTACGAGCAGTACTTC. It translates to CSVDSESSYEQYF.

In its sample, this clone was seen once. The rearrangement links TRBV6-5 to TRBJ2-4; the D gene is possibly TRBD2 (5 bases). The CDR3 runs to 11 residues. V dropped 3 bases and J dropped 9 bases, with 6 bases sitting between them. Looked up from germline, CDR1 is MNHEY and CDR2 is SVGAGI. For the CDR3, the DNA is TGTGCCAGCAGTTATGGAGGCATTCAGTACTTC. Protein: CASSYGGIQYF.

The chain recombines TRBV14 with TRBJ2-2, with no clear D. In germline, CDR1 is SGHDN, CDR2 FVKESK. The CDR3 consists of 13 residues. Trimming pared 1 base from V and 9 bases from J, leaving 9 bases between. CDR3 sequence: CASSQVQYRELFF. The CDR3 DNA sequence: TGTGCCAGCAGCCAAGTACAGTATCGGGAGCTGTTTTTT.

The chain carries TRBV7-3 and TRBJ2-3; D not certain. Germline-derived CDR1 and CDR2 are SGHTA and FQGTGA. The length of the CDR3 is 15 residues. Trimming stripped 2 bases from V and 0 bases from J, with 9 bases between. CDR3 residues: CASSLGPTSTDTQYF. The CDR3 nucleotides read TGTGCCAGCAGCTTAGGCCCTACGAGCACAGATACGCAGTATTTT. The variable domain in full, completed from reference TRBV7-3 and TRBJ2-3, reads GAGVSQTPSNKVTEKGKYVELRCDPISGHTALYWYRQSLGQGPEFLIYFQGTGAADDSGLPNDRFFAVRPEGSVSTLKIQRTERGDSAVYLCASSLGPTSTDTQYFGPGTRLTVL.

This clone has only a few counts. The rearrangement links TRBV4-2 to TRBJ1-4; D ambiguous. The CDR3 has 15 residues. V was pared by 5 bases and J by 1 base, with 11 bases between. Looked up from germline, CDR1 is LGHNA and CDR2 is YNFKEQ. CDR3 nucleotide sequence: TGTGCCAGCAGCGGTACAGACGTAACTAATGAAAAACTGTTTTTT. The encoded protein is CASSGTDVTNEKLFF.

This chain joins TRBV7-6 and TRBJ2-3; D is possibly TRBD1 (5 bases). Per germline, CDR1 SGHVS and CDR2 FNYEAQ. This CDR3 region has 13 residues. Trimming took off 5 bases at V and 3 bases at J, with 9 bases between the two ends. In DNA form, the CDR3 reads TGTGCCAGCAGCCGCCGACAGACAGATACGCAGTATTTT. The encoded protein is CASSRRQTDTQYF.

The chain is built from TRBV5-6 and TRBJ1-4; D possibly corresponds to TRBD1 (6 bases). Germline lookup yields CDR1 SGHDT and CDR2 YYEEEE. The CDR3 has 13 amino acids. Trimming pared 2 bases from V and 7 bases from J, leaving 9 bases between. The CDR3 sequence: CASSLQGVEKLFF. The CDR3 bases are TGTGCCAGCAGCTTACAGGGAGTTGAAAAACTGTTTTTT. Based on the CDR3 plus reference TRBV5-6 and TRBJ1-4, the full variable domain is DAGVTQSPTHLIKTRGQQVTLRCSPKSGHDTVSWYQQALGQGPQFIFQYYEEEERQRGNFPDRFSGHQFPNYSSELNVNALLLGDSALYLCASSLQGVEKLFFGSGTQLSVL.

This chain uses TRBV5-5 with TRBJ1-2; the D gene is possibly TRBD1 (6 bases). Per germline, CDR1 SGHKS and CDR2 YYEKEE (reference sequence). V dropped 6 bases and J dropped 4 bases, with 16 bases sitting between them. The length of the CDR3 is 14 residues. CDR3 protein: CASTPGVGGYGYTF. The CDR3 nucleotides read TGTGCCAGCACCCCAGGGGTAGGAGGCTATGGCTACACCTTC.

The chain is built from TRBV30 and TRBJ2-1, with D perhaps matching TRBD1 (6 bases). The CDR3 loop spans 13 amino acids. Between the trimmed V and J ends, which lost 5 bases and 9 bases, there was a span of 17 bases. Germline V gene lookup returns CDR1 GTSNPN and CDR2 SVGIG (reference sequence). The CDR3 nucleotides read TGTGCCTGGTCCGGGACACGGGAAGGTGAGCAGTTCTTC. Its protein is CAWSGTREGEQFF.